This is a list of T cell receptor beta chains from one sample in a study of regulatory T cells in long-lasting Graves disease. MiXCR, run by TCRdb on the multiplex PCR reads, gives a single entry per CDR3 protein. The sample has hundreds of thousands of distinct CDR3 sequences, more than 10% seen once. The same data also went into a second study, on T cells in Graves' hyperthyroidism and ophthalmopathy.

Sample: peripheral blood mononuclear cells (PBMCs), taken at new diagnosis, from a patient treated with antithyroid drugs. The receptor set was obtained from a woman under 40 with Graves disease. The CDR3 runs from the conserved cysteine through the conserved F or W. The D gene is left open where the match is weak. Only part of the rows carry a size: once, few, many, or a class if the clone is expanded.

>TRBD2|many|TRBJ2-7|TRBV7-2
TGTGCCAGCAGCTCACTCGCGGGAGGTTACGAGCAGTACTTC
CASSSLAGGYEQYF
>TRBD2|few|TRBJ2-1|TRBV6-1
TGTGCCAGCACCCTAGCGGTATCCTACAATGAGCAGTTCTTC
CASTLAVSYNEQFF
>TRBD1|many|TRBJ1-2|TRBV20-1
TGCAGTGCTAGAGATGGGGGACAGCTCAGAGGGTATAACTATGGCTACACCTTC
CSARDGGQLRGYNYGYTF
>.|few|TRBJ2-7|TRBV3-1
TGTGCCAGCAGCACTAGCAGGGGGTACGAGCAGTACTTC
CASSTSRGYEQYF
>.|many|TRBJ1-4|TRBV27
TGTGCCAGCAGTTTATGGTACTCTGCAACTAATGAAAAACTGTTTTTT
CASSLWYSATNEKLFF
>.|many|TRBJ2-4|TRBV28
TGTGCCAGCAGGCCGGGGGTGAGGACGGCCAAAAACATTCAGTACTTC
CASRPGVRTAKNIQYF
>TRBD1|many|TRBJ2-2|TRBV30
TGTGCCTGCTACAGGGGCGGGGAGCTGTTTTTT
CACYRGGELFF
>TRBD2|many|TRBJ2-7|TRBV7-9
TGTGCCAGCAGCTATCCCCCCGGGGGGAAAGCCTACGAGCAGTACTTC
CASSYPPGGKAYEQYF
>TRBD2|.|TRBJ2-2|TRBV15
TGTGCCACCAGCTTGCTAGCGGGGGGTACCGGGGAGCTGCTTTTT
CATSLLAGGTGELLF
>TRBD2|.|TRBJ2-5|TRBV11-2
TGTGCCAGCAGCTCCGGCCAGCCCGGGACTAGCGGGAGGTATTATCAAGAGACCCAGTACTTC
CASSSGQPGTSGRYYQETQYF
>.|many|TRBJ1-2|TRBV7-9
TGTGCCAGCAGCTTAGGGCAGTATGGCTACACCTTC
CASSLGQYGYTF
>TRBD1|.|TRBJ2-1|TRBV19
TGTGCCAGTAGTCAAGACAGGGGGCTTTTCTTC
CASSQDRGLFF
>TRBD2|.|TRBJ2-1|TRBV7-3
TGTGCCAGCAGCGCCTGGACTAGCGGGAGTTCCTACAATGAGCAGTTCTTC
CASSAWTSGSSYNEQFF
>.|many|TRBJ1-2|TRBV28
TGTGCCAGCAGTTTAGCCACAAACTATGGCTACACCTTC
CASSLATNYGYTF
>TRBD1|.|TRBJ1-2|TRBV5-5
TGTGCCAGCAGCTTGGGGACCTCAGGACAGGGTCTTTATGGCTACACCTTC
CASSLGTSGQGLYGYTF
>TRBD1|few|TRBJ2-1|TRBV12-3/TRBV12-4
TGTGCCAGCAGGGACAGGGGCCATGAGCAGTTCTTC
CASRDRGHEQFF
>.|many|TRBJ1-4|TRBV2
TGTGCCAGCAGCCGACGACCTATTGGGACTAATGAAAAACTGTTTTTT
CASSRRPIGTNEKLFF
>.|few|TRBJ1-5|TRBV6-2/TRBV6-3
TGTGCCAGCAGTTGGACGGATTATCAGCCCCAGCATTTT
CASSWTDYQPQHF
>TRBD1|.|TRBJ2-7|TRBV27
TGTGCCAGCAGTTTATTGGGACAGGGCAGCTCCTACGAGCAGTACTTC
CASSLLGQGSSYEQYF
>.|.|TRBJ2-5|TRBV19
TGTGCCAGTAGTATTACGGAGTGGGAGACCCAGTACTTC
CASSITEWETQYF
>.|.|TRBJ1-2|TRBV30
TGCTTCGTTGAATACCGACCCGAGGGGGGCTACACCTTC
CFVEYRPEGGYTF
>TRBD2|many|TRBJ2-5|TRBV7-2
TGTGCCAGCAGCTCGCTCCCTCTAGCGGGAGAGACCCAGTACTTC
CASSSLPLAGETQYF
>.|many|TRBJ2-7|TRBV7-9
TGTGCCAGCACCCTAATGGACTACGAGCAGTACTTC
CASTLMDYEQYF
>.|.|TRBJ2-7|TRBV27
TGTGCCAGCAGTTTCGGACTGACCTACGAGCGGTACTTC
CASSFGLTYERYF
>.|many|TRBJ2-3|TRBV30
TGTGCCTGGAGTGCTCAACAGTCTTTAAGCACAGATACGCAGTATTTT
CAWSAQQSLSTDTQYF
>.|many|TRBJ2-1|TRBV29-1
TGCAGCGTTGTGACTATGAGCTCCTACAATGAGCAGTTCTTC
CSVVTMSSYNEQFF
>TRBD1|many|TRBJ2-7|TRBV28
TGTGCCAGCAGTCTCCCCACAGGGGAAACATACGAGCAGTACTTC
CASSLPTGETYEQYF
>.|many|TRBJ1-4|TRBV3-1
TGTGCCAGCAGCCAAAACCCAGGGGTTAATGAAAAACTGTTTTTT
CASSQNPGVNEKLFF
>TRBD2|many|TRBJ2-1|TRBV7-9
TGTGCCAGCAGCCTCCGGATAGCGGGGAGGAGCTCCTACAATGAGCAGTTCTTC
CASSLRIAGRSSYNEQFF
>.|many|TRBJ2-1|TRBV6-2/TRBV6-3
TGTGCCAGCACCCAACAACTACAACCAGGGTTGGTCTTC
CASTQQLQPGLVF
>TRBD2|.|TRBJ2-3|TRBV28
TGTGCCAGCAGTTCCCCCCGACTAGCGGGATTCACAGATACGCAGTATTTT
CASSSPRLAGFTDTQYF
>.|.|TRBJ1-4|TRBV19
TGTGCCAGTAGCCATCCGGGCTATCCCCCGATAGAACTGTTTTTT
CASSHPGYPPIELFF
>TRBD2|.|TRBJ2-4|TRBV6-2/TRBV6-3
TGTGCCAGCAGTTATCCGGGAGGGAAAAACATTCAGTACTTC
CASSYPGGKNIQYF
>.|few|TRBJ1-3|TRBV6-1
TGTGCCAGCGGGACGTCCTGGTTGGACACCATATATTTT
CASGTSWLDTIYF
>.|.|TRBJ1-4|TRBV28
TGTGCCAGCAGTTTTGACAGTAATGAAAAACTGTTTTTT
CASSFDSNEKLFF
>TRBD2|many|TRBJ2-1|TRBV18
TGTGCCAGCTCACACACCGCGGGAGAAGTCTACAATGAGCAGTTCTTC
CASSHTAGEVYNEQFF